The rows below give T cell receptor beta chains drawn from one sample of a study of cytomegalovirus exposure and HLA in healthy donors. Sequenced by immunoSEQ multiplex PCR; TCRdb stores in-frame clones only, minus some. This sample's table has approximately 100,000 clones. What was sequenced was PBMCs. These TCRs come from a man aged 50 to 59 in good health and CMV-seropositive. CDR3s include the opening cysteine and the closing phenylalanine or tryptophan. The order of the fields is CDR3 protein, CDR3 DNA, V gene, D gene, J gene. The D gene is left open where the match is weak.

CDR3 protein: CASSLETLGTQYF
CDR3 DNA: TGTGCCAGCAGTTTGGAGACTTTGGGGACCCAGTACTTC
V gene: TRBV6-5
D gene: -
J gene: TRBJ2-5

CDR3 protein: CASIGVEETQYF
CDR3 DNA: TGTGCCAGCATCGGGGTTGAAGAGACCCAGTACTTC
V gene: TRBV25-1
D gene: -
J gene: TRBJ2-5

CDR3 protein: CASSRDRGNTIYF
CDR3 DNA: TGCGCCAGCAGCCGGGACAGGGGAAACACCATATATTTT
V gene: TRBV4-1
D gene: TRBD1
J gene: TRBJ1-3

CDR3 protein: CARGLAGAISSTDTQYF
CDR3 DNA: TGTGCCCGGGGACTAGCGGGGGCCATTTCTAGCACAGATACGCAGTATTTT
V gene: TRBV30
D gene: TRBD2
J gene: TRBJ2-3

CDR3 protein: CATSRRRANTGELFF
CDR3 DNA: TGTGCCACCAGCAGGAGGAGGGCAAACACCGGGGAGCTGTTTTTT
V gene: TRBV15
D gene: -
J gene: TRBJ2-2

CDR3 protein: CASSGTRLETQYF
CDR3 DNA: TGTGCCAGCAGCGGGACTAGACTGGAGACCCAGTACTTC
V gene: TRBV11-2
D gene: TRBD2
J gene: TRBJ2-5

CDR3 protein: CSVFVGLAGVEQFF
CDR3 DNA: TGCAGCGTTTTCGTCGGTCTAGCGGGAGTTGAGCAGTTCTTC
V gene: TRBV29-1
D gene: TRBD2
J gene: TRBJ2-1

CDR3 protein: CSVPDRGSVNYGYTF
CDR3 DNA: TGCAGCGTGCCGGACAGGGGCTCTGTTAACTATGGCTACACCTTC
V gene: TRBV29-1
D gene: TRBD1
J gene: TRBJ1-2

CDR3 protein: CASSMGTDPYEQYF
CDR3 DNA: TGTGCCAGTAGTATGGGGACAGATCCCTACGAGCAGTACTTC
V gene: TRBV19
D gene: TRBD1
J gene: TRBJ2-7

CDR3 protein: CASPREGSGDVKNIQYF
CDR3 DNA: TGCGCCAGCCCTCGAGAGGGTAGCGGAGACGTTAAAAACATTCAGTACTTC
V gene: TRBV10-1
D gene: -
J gene: TRBJ2-4

CDR3 protein: CASSLDQGGEAFF
CDR3 DNA: TGTGCCAGCAGCTTAGATCAGGGCGGTGAAGCTTTCTTT
V gene: TRBV11-2
D gene: -
J gene: TRBJ1-1

CDR3 protein: CASSVRTSGRYEQYF
CDR3 DNA: TGTGCCAGCAGTGTTCGGACTAGCGGGAGGTACGAGCAGTACTTC
V gene: TRBV27
D gene: TRBD2
J gene: TRBJ2-7

CDR3 protein: CASSLSGGTAKNIQYF
CDR3 DNA: TGTGCCAGCAGCTTGTCTGGCGGGACGGCCAAAAACATTCAGTACTTC
V gene: TRBV5-4
D gene: -
J gene: TRBJ2-4

CDR3 protein: CASSSPGVPYNEQFF
CDR3 DNA: TGTGCCAGCAGCTCTCCGGGGGTTCCCTACAATGAGCAGTTCTTC
V gene: TRBV13
D gene: -
J gene: TRBJ2-1

CDR3 protein: CASSLLAGNLGEQYF
CDR3 DNA: TGTGCCAGCTCTCTACTAGCGGGGAACCTTGGTGAGCAGTACTTC
V gene: TRBV18
D gene: TRBD2
J gene: TRBJ2-7

CDR3 protein: CASSPGGSNYGYTF
CDR3 DNA: TGCGCCAGCAGCCCTGGGGGGAGTAACTATGGCTACACCTTC
V gene: TRBV5-1
D gene: -
J gene: TRBJ1-2

CDR3 protein: CASSEKTGGYEQYF
CDR3 DNA: TGCGCCAGCAGTGAAAAGACAGGGGGCTACGAGCAGTACTTC
V gene: TRBV10-1
D gene: TRBD1
J gene: TRBJ2-7

CDR3 protein: CASSQGSGGYNEQFF
CDR3 DNA: TGCGCCAGCAGCCAAGGGTCGGGGGGCTACAATGAGCAGTTCTTC
V gene: TRBV4-3
D gene: TRBD2
J gene: TRBJ2-1

CDR3 protein: CASWAGQGNYGYTF
CDR3 DNA: TGTGCCAGTTGGGCAGGACAGGGAAACTATGGCTACACCTTC
V gene: TRBV19
D gene: TRBD1
J gene: TRBJ1-2

CDR3 protein: CASSVDDSLTTSYEQYF
CDR3 DNA: TGTGCCAGCAGCGTAGACGACAGCCTTACAACTTCCTACGAGCAGTACTTC
V gene: TRBV9
D gene: -
J gene: TRBJ2-7

CDR3 protein: CAWRISGLYTGELFF
CDR3 DNA: TGTGCCTGGAGGATTAGCGGGTTGTACACCGGGGAGCTGTTTTTT
V gene: TRBV30
D gene: TRBD2
J gene: TRBJ2-2

CDR3 protein: CASSYVGGNTEAFF
CDR3 DNA: TGCGCCAGCAGCTATGTCGGGGGGAATACTGAAGCTTTCTTT
V gene: TRBV5-1
D gene: -
J gene: TRBJ1-1

CDR3 protein: CASRHLANRETEAFF
CDR3 DNA: TGTGCCAGCAGACATCTGGCAAACAGGGAAACTGAAGCTTTCTTT
V gene: TRBV5-4
D gene: -
J gene: TRBJ1-1

CDR3 protein: CASSTLQGTKNIQYF
CDR3 DNA: TGTGCCAGTAGTACACTACAGGGTACCAAAAACATTCAGTACTTC
V gene: TRBV19
D gene: -
J gene: TRBJ2-4

CDR3 protein: CASSPLANTGELFF
CDR3 DNA: TGCGCCAGCAGTCCTTTAGCGAACACCGGGGAGCTGTTTTTT
V gene: TRBV5-1
D gene: -
J gene: TRBJ2-2

CDR3 protein: CASRGRLGSGELFF
CDR3 DNA: TGCGCCAGCAGGGGGCGACTAGGGTCCGGGGAGCTGTTTTTT
V gene: TRBV5-1
D gene: -
J gene: TRBJ2-2

CDR3 protein: CASSSPGQGTYEQYF
CDR3 DNA: TGTGCCAGCAGTTCCCCGGGACAGGGGACCTACGAGCAGTACTTC
V gene: TRBV6-5
D gene: TRBD1
J gene: TRBJ2-7

CDR3 protein: CASLIASYEQYF
CDR3 DNA: TGTGCCAGCCTAATCGCCTCCTACGAGCAGTACTTC
V gene: TRBV2
D gene: -
J gene: TRBJ2-7

CDR3 protein: CASSLMGRDYGYTF
CDR3 DNA: TGTGCCAGCAGCCTCATGGGGAGGGACTATGGCTACACCTTC
V gene: TRBV27
D gene: -
J gene: TRBJ1-2